This T cell receptor (beta chain) emerged from a study of blood T cell repertoires in COVID-19. The data were produced by immunoSEQ multiplex PCR, yet TCRdb's version contains in-frame clones alone and is incomplete. The sample records about 63,000 clones, over 70% being singletons. Germline V lookup: CDR1 SEHNR, CDR2 FQNEAQ (reference sequence). Trimming at V came to 5 bases and at J to 7 bases, leaving 18 bases not matched to a gene. The CDR3 totals 17 residues. This receptor was obtained from a human donor in a cohort sampled during active COVID-19. The rearrangement uses TRBV7-9 and TRBJ2-5; TRBD2 aligns across 8 bases. Material: peripheral blood. The CDR3 DNA reads as TGTGCCAGCAGCCCCCCTCTTTCTAGCGGCCGGGAGGGGACCCAGTACTTC. Translated: CASSPPLSSGREGTQYF.